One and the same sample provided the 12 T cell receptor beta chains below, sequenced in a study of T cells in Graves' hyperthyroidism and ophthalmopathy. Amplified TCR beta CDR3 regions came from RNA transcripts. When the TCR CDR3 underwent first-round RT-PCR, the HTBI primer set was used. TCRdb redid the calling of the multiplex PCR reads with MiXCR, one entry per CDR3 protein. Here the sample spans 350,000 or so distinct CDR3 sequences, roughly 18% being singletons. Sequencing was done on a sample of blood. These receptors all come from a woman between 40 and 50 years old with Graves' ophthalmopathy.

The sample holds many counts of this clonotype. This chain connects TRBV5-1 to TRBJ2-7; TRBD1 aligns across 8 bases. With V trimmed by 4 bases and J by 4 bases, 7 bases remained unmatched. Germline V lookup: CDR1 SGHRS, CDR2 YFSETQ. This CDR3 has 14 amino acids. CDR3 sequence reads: CASSPTGGMYEQYF. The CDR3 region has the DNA TGCGCCAGCAGCCCAACAGGGGGTATGTACGAGCAGTACTTC.

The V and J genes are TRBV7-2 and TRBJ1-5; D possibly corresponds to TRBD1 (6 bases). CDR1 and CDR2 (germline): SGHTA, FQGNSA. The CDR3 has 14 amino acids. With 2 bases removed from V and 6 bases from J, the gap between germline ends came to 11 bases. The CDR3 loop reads CASSLQGFGQPQHF. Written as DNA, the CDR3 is TGTGCCAGCAGCTTACAGGGGTTTGGTCAGCCCCAGCATTTT.

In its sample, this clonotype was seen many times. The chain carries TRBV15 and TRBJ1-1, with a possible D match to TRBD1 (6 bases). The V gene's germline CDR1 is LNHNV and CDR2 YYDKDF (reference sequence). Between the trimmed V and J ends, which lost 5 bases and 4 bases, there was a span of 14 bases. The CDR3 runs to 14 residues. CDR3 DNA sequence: TGTGCCACCAGCCCGCGTGGGGGGGCCACTGAAGCTTTCTTT. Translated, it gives CATSPRGGATEAFF.

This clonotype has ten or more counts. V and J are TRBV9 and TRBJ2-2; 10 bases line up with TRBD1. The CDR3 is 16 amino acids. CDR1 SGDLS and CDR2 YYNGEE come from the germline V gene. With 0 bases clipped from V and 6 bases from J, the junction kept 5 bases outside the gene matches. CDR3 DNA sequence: TGTGCCAGCAGCGTAGGACTGGGACAGGGGTCCGGGGAGCTGTTTTTT. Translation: CASSVGLGQGSGELFF.

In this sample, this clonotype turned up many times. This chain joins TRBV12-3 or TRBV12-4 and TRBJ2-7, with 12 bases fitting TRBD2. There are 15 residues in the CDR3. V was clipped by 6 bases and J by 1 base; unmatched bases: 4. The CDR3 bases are TGTGCCAGCAGGGCCGGACTAGCGGGATCCTACGAGCAGTACTTC. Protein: CASRAGLAGSYEQYF.

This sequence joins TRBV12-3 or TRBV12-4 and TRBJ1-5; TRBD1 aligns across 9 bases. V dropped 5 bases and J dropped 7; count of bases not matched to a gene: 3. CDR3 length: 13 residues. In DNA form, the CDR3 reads TGTGCCAGCAGTGGGACAGGGCCCCAGCCCCAGCATTTT. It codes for CASSGTGPQPQHF.

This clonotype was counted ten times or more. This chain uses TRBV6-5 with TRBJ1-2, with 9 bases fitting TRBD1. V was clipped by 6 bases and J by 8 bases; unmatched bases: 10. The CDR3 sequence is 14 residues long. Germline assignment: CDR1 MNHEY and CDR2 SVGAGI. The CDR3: CASRPGQGVGGYTF. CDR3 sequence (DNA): TGTGCCAGCAGACCGGGACAGGGTGTGGGGGGCTACACCTTC.

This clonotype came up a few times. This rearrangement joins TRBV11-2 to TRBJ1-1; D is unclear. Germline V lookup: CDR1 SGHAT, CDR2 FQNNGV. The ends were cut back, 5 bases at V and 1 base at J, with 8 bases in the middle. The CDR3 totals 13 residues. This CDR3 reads CASSHYKNTEAFF. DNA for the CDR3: TGTGCCAGCAGCCACTATAAGAACACTGAAGCTTTCTTT.

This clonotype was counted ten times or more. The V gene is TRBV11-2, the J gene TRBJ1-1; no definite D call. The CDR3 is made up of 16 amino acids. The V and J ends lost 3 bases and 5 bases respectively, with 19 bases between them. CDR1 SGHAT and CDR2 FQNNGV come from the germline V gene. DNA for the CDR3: TGTGCCAGCAGCTTGGGATGGGAGGCCTTGGGGACTGAAGCTTTCTTT. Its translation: CASSLGWEALGTEAFF. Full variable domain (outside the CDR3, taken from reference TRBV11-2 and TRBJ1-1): EAGVAQSPRYKIIEKRQSVAFWCNPISGHATLYWYQQILGQGPKLLIQFQNNGVVDDSQLPKDRFSAERLKGVDSTLKIQPAKLEDSAVYLCASSLGWEALGTEAFFGQGTRLTVV.

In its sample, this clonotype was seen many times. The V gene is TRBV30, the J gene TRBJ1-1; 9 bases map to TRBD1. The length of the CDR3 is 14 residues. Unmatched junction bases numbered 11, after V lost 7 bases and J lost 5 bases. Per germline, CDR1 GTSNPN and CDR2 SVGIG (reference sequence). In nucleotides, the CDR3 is TGTGCCTCCATGCGGGACAGGGTATTTACTGAAGCTTTCTTT. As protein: CASMRDRVFTEAFF.

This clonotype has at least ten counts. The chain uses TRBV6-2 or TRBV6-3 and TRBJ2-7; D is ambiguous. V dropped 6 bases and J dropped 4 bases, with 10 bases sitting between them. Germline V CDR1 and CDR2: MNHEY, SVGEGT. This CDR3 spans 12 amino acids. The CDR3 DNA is TGTGCCAGCAGGCTGACTGTATACGAGCAGTACTTC. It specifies CASRLTVYEQYF.

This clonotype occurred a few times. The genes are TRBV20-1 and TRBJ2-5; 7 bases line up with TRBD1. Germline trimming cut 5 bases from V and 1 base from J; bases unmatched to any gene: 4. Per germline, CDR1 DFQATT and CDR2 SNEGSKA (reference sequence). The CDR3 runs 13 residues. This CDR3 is CSAYRQGQETQYF. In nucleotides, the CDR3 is TGCAGTGCTTACCGACAGGGCCAAGAGACCCAGTACTTC.